This TCR beta chain was identified during a study of metastatic and nonmetastatic thyroid tumors. About the research overall: Repertoire comparison spanned blood and tumor or nodule tissue of malignant and benign thyroid patients. Findings of the study overall: Malignant thyroid tumors reportedly exceeded benign nodules significantly in TCR beta diversity, with the difference appearing in blood and tumor.

This clone was seen just once. Its antigen is still unknown. With 6 bases clipped from V and 2 bases from J, the junction kept 9 bases outside the gene matches. Per germline, CDR1 DFQATT and CDR2 SNEGSKA (reference sequence). This CDR3 is built from 15 residues. Thyroid surgery had not been preceded by any treatment in any patient. Source study methods: Variation in CDR3 across clinicopathological groups served as the basis for constructing a distant-metastasis classifier in papillary thyroid cancer. TCRdb re-analyzed the PCR reads using MiXCR. TCRdb assigned the V and J calls; the authors' analysis was not used. The sample lists roughly 70,000 clones; roughly 18% were seen once.

The sequence was obtained from a female donor with papillary thyroid cancer or a benign thyroid nodule (not recorded which). Some clones in this sample may be carry-over from other donors' samples. Sequences were obtained from blood. The rearrangement joins TRBV20-1 to TRBJ2-7, with 11 bases identical to TRBD2. The CDR3 loop reads CSALTIAGGPYEQYF. CDR3 DNA: TGCAGTGCACTGACTATAGCGGGAGGGCCCTACGAGCAGTACTTC.